Listed here are 18 T cell receptor beta chains from one sample, sequenced in a study of beta chain features in type 1 diabetes. Reverse transcription of all isolated RNA meant that expressed TCRB transcripts were sequenced. Method: immunoSEQ multiplex PCR; TCRdb's copy keeps in-frame clones and lacks some. Seen here are about 300,000 clones, approximately 8.1% observed once, and the top ten hold more than 1%. The specimen was central memory CD4+ T cells from blood. These receptors were collected from a woman aged 18-30 years in good health.

The table lists this clone with a few counts. This chain joins TRBV5-1 and TRBJ1-1; D gene unclear. Trimming stripped 5 bases from V and 4 bases from J, with 12 bases between. Germline CDR1 and CDR2: SGHRS and YFSETQ. This CDR3 has 13 amino acids. This CDR3 is CASSSGISTEAFF. CDR3 sequence (DNA): TGCGCCAGCAGTTCCGGAATCTCCACTGAAGCTTTCTTT.

The chain employs TRBV5-1 and TRBJ1-6; 7 bases line up with TRBD1. Trimming cost V 3 bases and J 5 bases; bases outside gene matches: 2. Germline assignment: CDR1 SGHRS and CDR2 YFSETQ. This CDR3 spans 14 amino acids. This chain's CDR3 is CASSYTGDNSPLHF. CDR3 nucleotide sequence: TGCGCCAGCAGCTACACAGGGGATAATTCACCCCTCCACTTT.

This clone came up a few times. This rearrangement joins TRBV18 to TRBJ1-1, with D maybe TRBD1 (6 bases). CDR1 and CDR2 from the germline V gene are KGHSH and LQKENI. The ends were cut back, 6 bases at V and 6 bases at J, with 26 bases in the middle. This CDR3 region has 17 residues. The CDR3 is CASSPTMSGHLSSEAFF. The CDR3 nucleotides read TGTGCCAGCTCCCCAACCATGTCGGGACATCTTTCGTCTGAAGCTTTCTTT.

This clone was seen a few times. The CDR3 spells CAISDQQTGLYEQYF. In nucleotides, the CDR3 is TGTGCCATCAGTGACCAACAGACAGGACTCTACGAGCAGTACTTC. The rearrangement joins TRBV10-3 to TRBJ2-7; a weak D match, TRBD1 (6 bases). Germline V gene data show CDR1 as ENHRY and CDR2 as SYGVKD. Trimming pared 3 bases from V and 3 bases from J, leaving 15 bases between. The CDR3 consists of 15 residues.

This chain connects TRBV7-2 to TRBJ2-1; 8 bases fit TRBD2. Trimming cost V 6 bases and J 4 bases; bases outside gene matches: 14. The CDR3 has 17 residues. Per the germline V gene, CDR1 is SGHTA and CDR2 is FQGNSA. The CDR3 nucleotides are TGTGCCAGCAGTTCCTCGGGGGCCGGGAGGGCTTACAATGAGCAGTTCTTC. It yields the protein CASSSSGAGRAYNEQFF.

Regarding this clone: This same CDR3 is encoded by further DNA sequences in the sample. The chain employs TRBV30 and TRBJ2-2; 7 positions match TRBD2. The CDR3 spans 14 residues. The germline gives CDR1 GTSNPN, CDR2 SVGIG (reference sequence). V was pared by 3 bases and J by 3 bases, with 4 bases of the junction left unmatched. CDR3 in DNA: TGTGCCTGGAGGGGGCTAGCGGACACCGGGGAGCTGTTTTTT. The encoded protein is CAWRGLADTGELFF.

The rearrangement uses TRBV12-5 and TRBJ1-5, with TRBD1 as a possible D gene (5 bases). The V end lost 3 bases, the J end lost 4 bases, and 7 bases lay between the germline ends. This CDR3 contains 13 residues. Germline V CDR1 and CDR2: LGHNT, FRNRAP. The chain's CDR3 is CASGFEGNQPQHF. DNA of the CDR3: TGTGCTAGTGGTTTTGAGGGGAATCAGCCCCAGCATTTT.

V and J are TRBV9 and TRBJ1-5, with D hard to call. Germline V gene lookup returns CDR1 SGDLS and CDR2 YYNGEE. V lost 0 bases and J 4 bases, leaving 8 bases between the germline ends. CDR3 length: 14 residues. The CDR3 loop is CASSVAAGNQPQHF. The CDR3 bases are TGTGCCAGCAGCGTAGCAGCTGGAAATCAGCCCCAGCATTTT. Combining the CDR3 with reference TRBV9 and TRBJ1-5 gives the whole variable domain DSGVTQTPKHLITATGQRVTLRCSPRSGDLSVYWYQQSLDQGLQFLIQYYNGEERAKGNILERFSAQQFPDLHSELNLSSLELGDSALYFCASSVAAGNQPQHFGDGTRLSIL.

This clone was counted only a few times. This chain uses TRBV4-2 with TRBJ2-3, with 7 bases lining up with TRBD2. Germline V CDR1 and CDR2: LGHNA, YNFKEQ. Trimming took 2 bases from V and 6 from J; bases not matched to a gene: 8. The CDR3 totals 15 residues. The CDR3 coding sequence is TGTGCCAGCAGCCAAACGAGGAACGGGGGGGATACGCAGTATTTT. Translating gives CASSQTRNGGDTQYF.

This clone was observed a handful of times. J is TRBJ2-2 and V is TRBV7-8; D may match TRBD1 or TRBD2 (5 bases each). Germline V gene lookup returns CDR1 SGHVS and CDR2 FQNEAQ. The CDR3 covers 17 residues. The ends were cut back, 2 bases at V and 8 bases at J, with 21 bases in the middle. This CDR3 is CASSLYTGTSSAGELFF. CDR3 coding DNA: TGTGCCAGCAGCTTATACACCGGGACCTCGTCCGCAGGGGAGCTGTTTTTT.

The chain employs TRBV7-9 and TRBJ2-5; 7 bases are a match to TRBD1. Germline values: CDR1 SEHNR, CDR2 FQNEAQ (reference sequence). The CDR3 has 13 residues. The junction had 1 base not matched to a gene; V was cut back by 3 bases and J by 3 bases. In DNA form, the CDR3 reads TGTGCCAGCAGCTTCGACAGGGAAGAGACCCAGTACTTC. Residues: CASSFDREETQYF. The full variable domain, rest sourced from reference TRBV7-9 and TRBJ2-5, is DTGVSQNPRHKITKRGQNVTFRCDPISEHNRLYWYRQTLGQGPEFLTYFQNEAQLEKSRLLSDRFSAERPKGSFSTLEIQRTEQGDSAMYLCASSFDREETQYFGPGTRLLVL.

The rearrangement links TRBV4-3 to TRBJ1-2; tentative D call: TRBD1 (6 bases). The CDR3 spans 15 residues. The germline V and J ends were trimmed by 0 bases and 4 bases, with 12 bases remaining between them. Per the germline V gene, CDR1 is LGHNA and CDR2 is YSLEER. CDR3 DNA sequence: TGCGCCAGCAGCCAAGATTCAGGGGCCTTCTATGGCTACACCTTC. Translating gives CASSQDSGAFYGYTF.

The V call is TRBV7-9, the J call TRBJ2-1; 13 nucleotides align to TRBD2. The germline V gene encodes CDR1 SEHNR and CDR2 FQNEAQ (reference sequence). V was pared by 8 bases and J by 3 bases, with 10 bases of the junction left unmatched. This CDR3 is 17 amino acids long. DNA for the CDR3: TGTGCCAGCGTAAGGACTAGCGGGGGTTCAGTCTACAATGAGCAGTTCTTC. The encoded protein is CASVRTSGGSVYNEQFF.

V gene TRBV30 combines with J gene TRBJ2-1; a possible D gene is TRBD2 (6 bases). CDR1 and CDR2 from the germline V gene are GTSNPN and SVGIG (reference sequence). The CDR3 runs to 14 residues. Trimming took 4 bases from V and 6 from J, leaving 16 bases between them. The CDR3 here is CAWTSWAGFNEQFF. Here the CDR3 DNA reads TGTGCCTGGACTTCTTGGGCGGGATTCAATGAGCAGTTCTTC.

This clone was counted a few times. CDR3 nucleotide sequence: TGTGCACCGAGCGGGGAGGGAGGTGAGGCCAAAAACATTCAGTACTTC. Its protein is CAPSGEGGEAKNIQYF. This chain joins TRBV6-6 and TRBJ2-4; 7 bases fit TRBD2. Looked up from germline, CDR1 is MNHNY and CDR2 is SVGAGI (reference sequence). The CDR3 contains 16 residues.

This clone was seen a few times. This chain connects TRBV9 to TRBJ2-5; TRBD2 aligns across 7 bases. CDR3 length: 16 amino acids. Losses at the gene ends were 4 bases for V and 5 bases for J; bases not matched to a gene: 14. Germline V gene lookup returns CDR1 SGDLS and CDR2 YYNGEE. CDR3 sequence: CASSPAGNWEVETQYF. Written as DNA, the CDR3 is TGTGCCAGCAGCCCAGCGGGAAATTGGGAGGTGGAGACCCAGTACTTC.

This clone was seen a handful of times. The chain links TRBV15 to TRBJ1-1; D remains ambiguous. The V gene lost 0 bases and the J gene lost 1 base, with 6 bases spanning the gap. Germline-derived CDR1 and CDR2 are LNHNV and YYDKDF (reference sequence). CDR3 length: 14 residues. The CDR3 nucleotides read TGTGCCACCAGCAGAGAGGACGGGAACACTGAAGCTTTCTTT. This codes for CATSREDGNTEAFF.

The sample holds a few counts of this clone. The chain is built from TRBV4-2 and TRBJ2-2; 10 positions match TRBD1. J gave up 1 base and V 6 bases, and 2 bases lay outside the gene matches. Germline V gives CDR1 LGHNA, CDR2 YNFKEQ. There are 15 residues in the CDR3. CDR3 residues: CASRGTGVNTGELFF. In nucleotides, the CDR3 is TGTGCCAGCAGGGGGACAGGGGTGAACACCGGGGAGCTGTTTTTT.